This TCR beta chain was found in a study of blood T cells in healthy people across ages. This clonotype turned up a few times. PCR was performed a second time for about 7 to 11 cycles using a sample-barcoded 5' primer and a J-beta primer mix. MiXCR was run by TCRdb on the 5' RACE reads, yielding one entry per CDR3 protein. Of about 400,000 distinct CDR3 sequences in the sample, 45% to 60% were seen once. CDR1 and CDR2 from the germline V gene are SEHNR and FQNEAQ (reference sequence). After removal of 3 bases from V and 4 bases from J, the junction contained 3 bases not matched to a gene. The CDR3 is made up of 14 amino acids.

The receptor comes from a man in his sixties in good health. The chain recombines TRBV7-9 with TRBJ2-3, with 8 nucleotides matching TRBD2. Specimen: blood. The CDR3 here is CASSLRGAPDTQYF. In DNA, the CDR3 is TGTGCCAGCAGCTTGCGGGGGGCCCCAGATACGCAGTATTTT.